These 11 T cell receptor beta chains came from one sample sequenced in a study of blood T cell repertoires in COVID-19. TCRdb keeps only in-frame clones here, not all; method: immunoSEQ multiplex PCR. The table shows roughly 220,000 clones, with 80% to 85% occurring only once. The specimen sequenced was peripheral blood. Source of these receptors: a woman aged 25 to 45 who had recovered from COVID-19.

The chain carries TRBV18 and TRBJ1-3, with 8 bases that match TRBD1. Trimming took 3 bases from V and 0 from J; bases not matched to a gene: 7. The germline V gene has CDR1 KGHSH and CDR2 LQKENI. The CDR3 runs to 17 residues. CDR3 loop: CASSPSYRGYSGNTIYF. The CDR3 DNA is TGTGCCAGCTCACCTTCTTACAGGGGGTACTCTGGAAACACCATATATTTT.

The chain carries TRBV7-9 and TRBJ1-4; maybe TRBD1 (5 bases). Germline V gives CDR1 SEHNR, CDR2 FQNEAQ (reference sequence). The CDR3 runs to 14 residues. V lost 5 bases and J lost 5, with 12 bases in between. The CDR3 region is CASSAGVYNEKLFF. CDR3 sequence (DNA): TGTGCCAGCAGCGCGGGGGTCTACAATGAAAAACTGTTTTTT.

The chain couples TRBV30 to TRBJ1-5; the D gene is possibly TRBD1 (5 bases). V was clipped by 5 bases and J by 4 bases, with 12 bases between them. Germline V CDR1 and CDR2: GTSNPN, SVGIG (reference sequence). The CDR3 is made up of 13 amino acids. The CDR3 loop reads CAWAGEGNQPQHF. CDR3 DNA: TGTGCCTGGGCGGGGGAGGGGAATCAGCCCCAGCATTTT.

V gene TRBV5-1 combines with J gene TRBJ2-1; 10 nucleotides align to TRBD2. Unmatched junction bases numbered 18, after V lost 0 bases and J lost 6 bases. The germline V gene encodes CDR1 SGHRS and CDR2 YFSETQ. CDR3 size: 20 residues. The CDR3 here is CASSLAPREASGRRVNEQFF. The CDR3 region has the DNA TGCGCCAGCAGCTTGGCCCCCAGGGAGGCTAGCGGGAGAAGGGTCAATGAGCAGTTCTTC. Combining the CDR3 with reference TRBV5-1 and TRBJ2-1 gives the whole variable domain KAGVTQTPRYLIKTRGQQVTLSCSPISGHRSVSWYQQTPGQGLQFLFEYFSETQRNKGNFPGRFSGRQFSNSRSEMNVSTLELGDSALYLCASSLAPREASGRRVNEQFFGPGTRLTVL.

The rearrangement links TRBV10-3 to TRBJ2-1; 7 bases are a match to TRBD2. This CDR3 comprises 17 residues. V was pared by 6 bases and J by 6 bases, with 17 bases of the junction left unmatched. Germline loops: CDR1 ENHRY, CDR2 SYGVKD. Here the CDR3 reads CAISSSEGSGRSNEQFF. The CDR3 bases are TGTGCCATCAGCTCCTCGGAGGGTAGCGGGCGGTCCAATGAGCAGTTCTTC.

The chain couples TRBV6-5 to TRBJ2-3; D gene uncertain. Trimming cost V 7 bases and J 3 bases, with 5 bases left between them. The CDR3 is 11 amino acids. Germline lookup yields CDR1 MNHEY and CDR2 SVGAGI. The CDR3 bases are TGTGCCAGCATGAGGACAGATACGCAGTATTTT. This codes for CASMRTDTQYF.

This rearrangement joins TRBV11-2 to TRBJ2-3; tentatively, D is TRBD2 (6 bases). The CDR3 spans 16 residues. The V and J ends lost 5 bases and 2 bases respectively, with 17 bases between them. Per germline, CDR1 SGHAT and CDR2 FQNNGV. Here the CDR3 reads CASSQGNSGFTDTQYF. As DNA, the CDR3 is TGTGCCAGCAGCCAAGGCAATAGCGGATTCACAGATACGCAGTATTTT.

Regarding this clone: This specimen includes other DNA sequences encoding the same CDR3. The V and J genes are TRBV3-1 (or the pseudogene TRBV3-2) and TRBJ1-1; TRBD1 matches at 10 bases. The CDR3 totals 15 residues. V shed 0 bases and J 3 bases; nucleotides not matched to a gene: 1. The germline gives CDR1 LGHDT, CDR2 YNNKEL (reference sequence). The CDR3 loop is CASSQEGTGDTEAFF. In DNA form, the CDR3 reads TGTGCCAGCAGCCAAGAAGGGACAGGGGACACTGAAGCTTTCTTT.

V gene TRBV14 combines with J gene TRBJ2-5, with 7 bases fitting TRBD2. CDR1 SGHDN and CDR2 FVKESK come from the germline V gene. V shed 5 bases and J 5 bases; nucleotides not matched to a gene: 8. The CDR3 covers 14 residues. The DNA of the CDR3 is TGTGCCAGCAGCTTCGCGGGGGTATGGGAGACCCAGTACTTC. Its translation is CASSFAGVWETQYF.

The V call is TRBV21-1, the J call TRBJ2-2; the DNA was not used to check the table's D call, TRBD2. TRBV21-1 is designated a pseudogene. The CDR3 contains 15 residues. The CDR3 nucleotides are TGTGCCAGCAGCAAAGGTCGGAGGAACACCGGGGAGCTGTTTTTT. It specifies CASSKGRRNTGELFF.

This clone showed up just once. CDR3 loop: CASSQGTLNTEAFF. CDR3 DNA: TGTGCCAGCAGCCAGGGTACCTTGAACACTGAAGCTTTCTTT. This chain links TRBV2 with TRBJ1-1; a possible D gene is TRBD1 (5 bases). The V gene's germline CDR1 is SNHLY and CDR2 FYNNEI. Between the trimmed V and J ends, which lost 6 bases and 0 bases, there was a span of 11 bases. The CDR3 has 14 amino acids.